Below are 3 T cell receptor beta chains sequenced from a single sample in a study of T cell repertoires in cytomegalovirus infection. Using its own MiXCR run on the reads, TCRdb lists one record per CDR3 protein. Of fewer than 1,000,000 distinct CDR3 sequences detected, around 30% appear once; the ten largest clones hold over 11%. Antigens for these TCRs are unknown. Here the sequenced sample was cultured CD8+ T cells from PBMCs, taken from culture after CMV antigen stimulation. The receptor set was obtained from a human donor in good health (CMV status not recorded). Some clones in this sample may be carry-over from other donors' samples.

This clonotype has a count of ten or more. J is TRBJ2-1 and V is TRBV7-3; D not certain. Germline assignment: CDR1 SGHTA and CDR2 FQGTGA. CDR3 length: 12 residues. Between the trimmed V and J ends, which lost 5 bases and 8 bases, there was a span of 10 bases. CDR3 nucleotide sequence: TGTGCCAGCAGCCCGTATGGTGATGAGCAGTTCTTC. Its protein product is CASSPYGDEQFF.

This chain links TRBV5-6 with TRBJ2-5, with TRBD2 matching over 9 bases. The germline V gene has CDR1 SGHDT and CDR2 YYEEEE. CDR3 length: 17 residues. V shed 4 bases and J 3 bases; nucleotides not matched to a gene: 13. The CDR3 bases are TGTGCCAGCAGCAGATCAGCGGGGGGCTTTAAGAAAGAGACCCAGTACTTC. It specifies CASSRSAGGFKKETQYF.

This clonotype turned up a few times. The rearrangement links TRBV19 to TRBJ2-1, with a possible D match to TRBD1 (5 bases). The germline V and J ends were trimmed by 6 bases and 2 bases, with 14 bases remaining between them. Germline CDR1 is LNHDA and CDR2 is SQIVND (reference sequence). The CDR3 covers 15 residues. The CDR3 is CASRQGGPPYNEQFF. The CDR3 DNA reads as TGTGCCAGTAGGCAGGGTGGTCCCCCCTACAATGAGCAGTTCTTC.